What follows are 10 T cell receptor beta chains derived from one specimen sequenced in a study of blood T cell repertoires in COVID-19. Produced via immunoSEQ multiplex PCR; TCRdb's table is partial and in-frame only. The table shows 180,000 or so clones, with around 89% occurring only once. The sample was peripheral blood. The receptor set was obtained from a woman aged 25 to 39 with acute or convalescent COVID-19.

V usage is TRBV11-2 and J usage is TRBJ2-7; no definite D call. This CDR3 is 12 amino acids long. V was cut by 5 bases and J by 10 bases, with 15 bases left in between. CDR1 and CDR2 from the germline V gene are SGHAT and FQNNGV. The CDR3 nucleotides read TGTGCCAGCAGCAAGATCCGAGATTACCAGTACTTC. Protein product: CASSKIRDYQYF.

The chain couples TRBV6-2 or TRBV6-3 to TRBJ2-7; perhaps TRBD2 as D (5 bases). The germline V gene encodes CDR1 MNHEY and CDR2 SVGEGT. The CDR3 runs to 15 residues. Trimming cost V 2 bases and J 3 bases, with 14 bases left between them. The CDR3 coding sequence is TGTGCCAGCAGTTACCGATCGACTGGACTCTACGAGCAGTACTTC. Its translation is CASSYRSTGLYEQYF.

V usage is TRBV5-1 and J usage is TRBJ1-2; D remains ambiguous. The CDR3 sequence is 14 residues long. Germline V gene sequence: CDR1 SGHRS, CDR2 YFSETQ. Trimming stripped 2 bases from V and 0 bases from J, with 8 bases between. CDR3 loop: CASSFRRANYGYTF. The CDR3, as DNA: TGCGCCAGCAGCTTCAGGCGAGCTAACTATGGCTACACCTTC.

This chain links TRBV28 with TRBJ1-1, with unresolved D. There are 13 residues in the CDR3. V gave up 3 bases and J gave up 6 bases, with 11 bases separating them. Germline V lookup: CDR1 MDHEN, CDR2 SYDVKM. CDR3 nucleotide sequence: TGTGCCAGCAGTTTCCCGGGGAATCCTGAAGCTTTCTTT. It yields the protein CASSFPGNPEAFF.

This clone was found a few times. Other DNA sequences in this specimen translate into the identical CDR3. The chain couples TRBV7-9 to TRBJ2-7; no clear D. The CDR3 totals 11 residues. Germline V gene data show CDR1 as SEHNR and CDR2 as FQNEAQ (reference sequence). The germline V and J ends were trimmed by 4 bases and 4 bases, with 5 bases remaining between them. Here the CDR3 reads CASSSYYEQYF. CDR3 nucleotides: TGTGCCAGCAGCTCTTATTACGAGCAGTACTTC.

The chain combines TRBV5-1 with TRBJ2-7, with TRBD1 matching over 7 bases. J gave up 3 bases and V 4 bases, and 7 bases lay outside the gene matches. Germline values: CDR1 SGHRS, CDR2 YFSETQ. The CDR3 runs 14 residues. The CDR3 region has the DNA TGCGCCAGCAGCCCCGACAGGGAGCTCTACGAGCAGTACTTC. Encoded protein: CASSPDRELYEQYF.

The genes are TRBV7-8 and TRBJ1-4; D possibly corresponds to TRBD1 (6 bases). Germline V lookup: CDR1 SGHVS, CDR2 FQNEAQ. The CDR3 runs to 15 residues. Trimming took 5 bases from V and 7 from J, leaving 17 bases between them. The DNA of the CDR3 is TGTGCCAGCAGCCCAGGGGCGCGAATAGGTGAAAAACTGTTTTTT. Translating gives CASSPGARIGEKLFF. Based on the CDR3 plus reference TRBV7-8 and TRBJ1-4, the full variable domain is GAGVSQSPRYKVAKRGQDVALRCDPISGHVSLFWYQQALGQGPEFLTYFQNEAQLDKSGLPSDRFFAERPEGSVSTLKIQRTQQEDSAVYLCASSPGARIGEKLFFGSGTQLSVL.

CDR3 nucleotide sequence: TGTGCCAGCAGGGTAGCGGGAGTCTACGAGCAGTACTTC. Translation gives CASRVAGVYEQYF. The chain couples TRBV11-2 to TRBJ2-7; 9 bases align to TRBD2. Germline V gene data show CDR1 as SGHAT and CDR2 as FQNNGV. This CDR3 comprises 13 residues. Unmatched junction bases numbered 3, after V lost 6 bases and J lost 3 bases.

This sequence joins TRBV7-9 and TRBJ1-3; D is unclear. The CDR3 extends over 16 amino acids. Germline lookup yields CDR1 SEHNR and CDR2 FQNEAQ (reference sequence). The V and J ends lost 1 base and 0 bases respectively, with 10 bases between them. The CDR3 region has the DNA TGTGCCAGCAGCTTAGATGCACGCTACTCTGGAAACACCATATATTTT. Its protein product is CASSLDARYSGNTIYF.

The CDR3 DNA reads TGTGCCAGCAGCTTGGCCCAAAGCGGGGACAATGAGCAGTTCTTC. It yields the protein CASSLAQSGDNEQFF. The V and J genes are TRBV5-5 and TRBJ2-1; 7 bases match TRBD2. Germline CDR1 is SGHKS and CDR2 is YYEKEE (reference sequence). V trimming: 0 bases; J trimming: 5 bases; junction bases outside the gene matches: 5. The CDR3 contains 15 residues.